These 27 T cell receptor beta chains originate from one sample sequenced in a study of cytomegalovirus exposure and HLA in healthy donors (dated by TCRdb to 2015 to 2018). Library generation was performed with the immunoSEQ multiplex PCR assay. TCRdb re-hosts the immuneACCESS table, in-frame sequences only. Its copies lack some clones; in the studies checked, an unresolved V gene accounts for under half of them, and the cause for the rest is not known. The sample records 150,000 to 200,000 clones, about nine tenths of which are singletons. Less than 3% of the sample is in the top ten clones. The sequenced sample was PBMCs. These TCRs come from a man between 18 and 29 years old in good health and CMV-seropositive.

V usage is TRBV30 and J usage is TRBJ1-6; D not certain. This CDR3 region has 16 residues. Between the trimmed V and J ends, which lost 2 bases and 3 bases, there was a span of 14 bases. Germline CDR1 GTSNPN, CDR2 SVGIG (reference sequence). CDR3 sequence (DNA): TGTGCCTGGAGTACCTCTAGAAGTGGCTATAATTCACCCCTCCACTTT. Its protein product is CAWSTSRSGYNSPLHF.

The chain combines TRBV30 with TRBJ1-5; 7 nucleotides line up with TRBD1. V was clipped by 5 bases and J by 2 bases; unmatched bases: 3. CDR1 and CDR2 (germline): GTSNPN, SVGIG (reference sequence). The CDR3 runs to 13 residues. CDR3 nucleotide sequence: TGTGCCTGGGCTGACAGGGGCAATCAGCCCCAGCATTTT. Encoded protein: CAWADRGNQPQHF.

J is TRBJ2-1 and V is TRBV27; 7 positions match TRBD1. The CDR3 totals 14 residues. From germline, CDR1 is MNHEY and CDR2 SMNVEV (reference sequence). V gave up 7 bases and J gave up 8 bases; unmatched junction bases: 11. CDR3 DNA sequence: TGTGCCAGCAAGGGGGCGCACATGAAGGATGAGCAGTTCTTC. Its protein is CASKGAHMKDEQFF.

V gene TRBV18 combines with J gene TRBJ1-3, with a tentative D call TRBD1 (6 bases). Trimming pared 2 bases from V and 0 bases from J, leaving 8 bases between. The CDR3 spans 15 residues. The germline V gene encodes CDR1 KGHSH and CDR2 LQKENI. Here the CDR3 DNA reads TGTGCCAGCTCACCAGGACAGCTCTCTGGAAACACCATATATTTT. This sequence encodes CASSPGQLSGNTIYF.

This sequence joins TRBV30 and TRBJ2-3, with D perhaps matching TRBD2 (5 bases). The germline V gene has CDR1 GTSNPN and CDR2 SVGIG (reference sequence). V lost 5 bases to trimming and J lost 1 base, with 10 bases between them. The CDR3 consists of 13 residues. Here the CDR3 DNA reads TGTGCCTGGTCTTGGCGGGGCACAGATACGCAGTATTTT. Its translation is CAWSWRGTDTQYF.

The sample holds one count of this clone. The chain uses TRBV11-3 and TRBJ1-1; D is ambiguous. The CDR3 runs 13 residues. Trimming cost V 5 bases and J 1 base, with 8 bases left between them. Germline V gene sequence: CDR1 SGHNT, CDR2 YENEEA. In DNA form, the CDR3 reads TGTGCCAGCAGCCCGCGGGGGAACACTGAAGCTTTCTTT. Its translation is CASSPRGNTEAFF.

This clone was recorded once. The rearrangement links TRBV19 to TRBJ2-5; D is perhaps TRBD2 (6 bases). Germline CDR1 LNHDA, CDR2 SQIVND (reference sequence). This CDR3 contains 15 residues. Between the trimmed V and J ends, which lost 3 bases and 2 bases, there was a span of 13 bases. CDR3 protein: CASSIAGTGQETQYF. The CDR3 DNA follows: TGTGCCAGTAGTATCGCGGGGACGGGGCAAGAGACCCAGTACTTC.

This clone was observed once. The chain links TRBV5-1 to TRBJ2-1, with D hard to call. CDR3 size: 14 residues. CDR1 SGHRS and CDR2 YFSETQ come from the germline V gene. Deletions cut 5 bases from V and 2 bases from J, with 11 bases between. This chain's CDR3 is CASSPEAAYNEQFF. Written as DNA, the CDR3 is TGCGCCAGCAGTCCCGAGGCGGCCTACAATGAGCAGTTCTTC.

This chain connects TRBV6-1 to TRBJ1-6, with D possibly matching TRBD1 (5 bases). The V and J ends lost 0 bases and 8 bases respectively, with 8 bases between them. The germline gives CDR1 MNHNS, CDR2 SASEGT. This CDR3 spans 14 amino acids. CDR3 region: CASSEARRDSPLHF. The CDR3 DNA is TGTGCCAGCAGTGAAGCGCGCAGGGATTCACCCCTCCACTTT.

This chain connects TRBV10-3 to TRBJ2-3, with a possible D match to TRBD1 (5 bases). This CDR3 has 13 residues. From germline, CDR1 is ENHRY and CDR2 SYGVKD. The ends were cut back, 10 bases at V and 4 bases at J, with 15 bases in the middle. The CDR3 region is CATQAGPSDTQYF. CDR3 nucleotide sequence: TGTGCCACCCAGGCAGGGCCCTCAGATACGCAGTATTTT.

This clone was detected only a few times. This chain connects TRBV11-2 to TRBJ2-7; TRBD2 aligns across 13 bases. CDR1 and CDR2 (germline): SGHAT, FQNNGV. After removal of 5 bases from V and 7 bases from J, the junction contained 14 bases not matched to a gene. This CDR3 is 17 amino acids long. The CDR3 nucleotides are TGTGCCAGCAGCGGGTGGTCGGGACTAGCGGGGCAAAGGGAGCAGTACTTC. It is translated as CASSGWSGLAGQREQYF.

V is TRBV20-1 and J is TRBJ2-1, with a possible D match to TRBD1 (5 bases). CDR1 DFQATT and CDR2 SNEGSKA come from the germline V gene (reference sequence). This CDR3 is built from 10 residues. The V gene lost 6 bases and the J gene lost 12 bases, with 12 bases spanning the gap. CDR3 residues: CSAHGHVQFF. CDR3 bases: TGCAGTGCCCATGGACACGTGCAGTTCTTC.

The genes are TRBV6-1 and TRBJ1-3; 7 positions agree with TRBD1. Germline CDR1 is MNHNS and CDR2 is SASEGT. The CDR3 consists of 16 residues. J gave up 3 bases and V 4 bases, and 9 bases lay outside the gene matches. The CDR3 sequence: CASSGMRQGFGNTIYF. CDR3 nucleotide sequence: TGTGCCAGCAGTGGCATGAGACAGGGCTTTGGAAACACCATATATTTT.

The V gene is TRBV7-2, the J gene TRBJ2-7; D perhaps matches TRBD1 (6 bases). The CDR3 runs to 15 residues. V was shortened by 0 bases and J by 7 bases, with 16 bases between the two germline ends. Germline CDR1 reads SGHTA; CDR2 reads FQGNSA. CDR3 DNA sequence: TGTGCCAGCAGCTTAGCTTACACGGCCCAGGGGGAGCAGTACTTC. Translation: CASSLAYTAQGEQYF.

The chain carries TRBV27 and TRBJ2-7; 8 bases are a match to TRBD1. The CDR3 runs to 13 residues. Germline assignment: CDR1 MNHEY and CDR2 SMNVEV (reference sequence). With V trimmed by 5 bases and J by 2 bases, 2 bases remained unmatched. The CDR3 DNA is TGTGCCAGCAGTCCGGGACAGGCCTACGAGCAGTACTTC. It yields the protein CASSPGQAYEQYF.

This clone was seen just once. The chain links TRBV18 to TRBJ1-1, with D perhaps matching TRBD1 (5 bases). Per germline, CDR1 KGHSH and CDR2 LQKENI. The CDR3 extends over 14 amino acids. V was trimmed by 3 bases and J by 0 bases, leaving 8 bases between them. CDR3 bases: TGTGCCAGCTCACCGGGGCAGCTGAACACTGAAGCTTTCTTT. Protein sequence: CASSPGQLNTEAFF.

J is TRBJ1-4 and V is TRBV7-9; D is unresolved. The V and J ends lost 4 bases and 6 bases respectively, with 12 bases between them. CDR3 length: 14 amino acids. Germline V gene lookup returns CDR1 SEHNR and CDR2 FQNEAQ (reference sequence). The CDR3 region is CASSSTKGDEKLFF. CDR3 DNA sequence: TGTGCCAGCAGCTCCACTAAAGGAGATGAAAAACTGTTTTTT.

V usage is TRBV2 and J usage is TRBJ2-1, with D possibly being TRBD2 (5 bases). Germline CDR1 reads SNHLY; CDR2 reads FYNNEI. The CDR3 length is 16 residues. V lost 2 bases and J lost 8, with 19 bases in between. The CDR3 sequence is CASSEIYGLGRDEQFF. In DNA, the CDR3 is TGTGCCAGCAGTGAAATTTATGGTCTCGGGCGGGATGAGCAGTTCTTC.

J is TRBJ1-2 and V is TRBV11-2; D remains unclear. Germline V gene sequence: CDR1 SGHAT, CDR2 FQNNGV. V was clipped by 3 bases and J by 10 bases, with 12 bases between them. The CDR3 is 12 amino acids. The CDR3 DNA sequence: TGTGCCAGCAGCTTGCGTGAACTACCCTACACCTTC. Translated: CASSLRELPYTF. Filled out from reference TRBV11-2 and TRBJ1-2, the complete variable domain reads EAGVAQSPRYKIIEKRQSVAFWCNPISGHATLYWYQQILGQGPKLLIQFQNNGVVDDSQLPKDRFSAERLKGVDSTLKIQPAKLEDSAVYLCASSLRELPYTFGSGTRLTVV.

This chain joins TRBV13 and TRBJ2-2, with TRBD2 matching over 8 bases. In germline, CDR1 is PRHDT, CDR2 FYEKMQ (reference sequence). Trimming at V came to 5 bases and at J to 3 bases, leaving 8 bases not matched to a gene. This CDR3 contains 16 residues. DNA for the CDR3: TGTGCCAGCAGCCGTCGGGGGGGTACGGACACCGGGGAGCTGTTTTTT. It codes for CASSRRGGTDTGELFF.

The chain joins TRBV4-3 to TRBJ2-5, with 10 bases identical to TRBD2. The ends lost 4 bases at V and 5 bases at J; junction bases unmatched: 13. This CDR3 contains 17 residues. Per germline, CDR1 LGHNA and CDR2 YSLEER. The CDR3 region is CASSLREGSTSGETQYF. The CDR3 DNA reads as TGCGCCAGCAGCCTCCGAGAGGGATCGACTAGCGGGGAGACCCAGTACTTC.

V and J are TRBV6-6 and TRBJ1-1; D gene ambiguous. Trimming shortened V by 8 bases and J by 0 bases, and 10 bases separated the two germline ends. CDR1 and CDR2 (germline): MNHNY, SVGAGI (reference sequence). The CDR3 sequence is 13 residues long. The CDR3 spells CASQINMNTEAFF. The CDR3 nucleotides are TGTGCCAGCCAGATTAACATGAACACTGAAGCTTTCTTT.

This sequence joins TRBV28 and TRBJ2-3; TRBD2 aligns across 13 bases. Germline V gene data show CDR1 as MDHEN and CDR2 as SYDVKM. The V and J ends lost 3 bases and 5 bases, in that order; junction bases with no gene match: 8. CDR3 length: 17 amino acids. Written as DNA, the CDR3 is TGTGCCAGCAGTTTTCGTACTAGCGGGGGGGTAGAAGATACGCAGTATTTT. Amino acids: CASSFRTSGGVEDTQYF.

This chain connects TRBV6-5 to TRBJ2-3; 10 bases map to TRBD2. The J segment lost 1 base and the V segment lost 5 bases, leaving 3 bases of the junction unmatched. Germline lookup yields CDR1 MNHEY and CDR2 SVGAGI. The CDR3 length is 15 residues. The CDR3 DNA sequence: TGTGCCAGCAGTCCCGGGACTAGCGGCACAGATACGCAGTATTTT. Translation gives CASSPGTSGTDTQYF.

The chain links TRBV27 to TRBJ1-1, with a possible D match to TRBD1 (6 bases). The CDR3 length is 13 residues. Germline CDR1 and CDR2: MNHEY and SMNVEV (reference sequence). V was cut by 7 bases and J by 1 base, with 10 bases left in between. Written as DNA, the CDR3 is TGTGCCAGCATCGAACAGGGGAACACTGAAGCTTTCTTT. Translated: CASIEQGNTEAFF.

The gene calls are TRBV5-1 and TRBJ1-1; weak D call: TRBD1 (5 bases). In germline, CDR1 is SGHRS, CDR2 YFSETQ. Deletions cut 4 bases from V and 1 base from J, with 11 bases between. The CDR3 extends over 14 amino acids. CDR3 protein: CASSAGHENTEAFF. For the CDR3, the DNA is TGCGCCAGCAGCGCCGGACACGAGAACACTGAAGCTTTCTTT.

V gene TRBV9 combines with J gene TRBJ2-6; 7 bases align to TRBD1. In germline, CDR1 is SGDLS, CDR2 YYNGEE. Losses at the gene ends were 3 bases for V and 11 bases for J; bases not matched to a gene: 11. There are 15 residues in the CDR3. The CDR3 sequence is CASSEGTDPSHVLTF. The CDR3 coding sequence is TGTGCCAGCAGCGAGGGGACAGACCCTTCCCACGTCCTGACTTTC.